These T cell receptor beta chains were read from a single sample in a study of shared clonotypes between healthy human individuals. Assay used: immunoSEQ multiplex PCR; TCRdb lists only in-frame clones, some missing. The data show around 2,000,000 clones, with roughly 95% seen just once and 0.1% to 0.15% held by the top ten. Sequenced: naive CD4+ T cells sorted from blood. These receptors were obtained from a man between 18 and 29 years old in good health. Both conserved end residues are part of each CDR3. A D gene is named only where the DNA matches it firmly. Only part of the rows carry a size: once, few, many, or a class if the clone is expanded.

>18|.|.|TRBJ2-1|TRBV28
TGTGCCAGCAGCCCCAGGGGGGGGTTTACGGACACCTACAATGAGCAGTTCTTC
CASSPRGGFTDTYNEQFF
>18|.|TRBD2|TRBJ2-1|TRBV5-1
TGCGCCAGCAGCACCCCAGCCCTAGCGGGAGGGCCGTACAATGAGCAGTTCTTC
CASSTPALAGGPYNEQFF
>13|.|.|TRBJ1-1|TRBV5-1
TGCGCCAGCAGCATGGACACTTACACTGAAGCTTTCTTT
CASSMDTYTEAFF
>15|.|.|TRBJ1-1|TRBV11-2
TGTGCCAGCAGCCCACACCCGTCAGTAGGAACTGAAGCTTTCTTT
CASSPHPSVGTEAFF
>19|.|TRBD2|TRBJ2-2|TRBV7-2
TGTGCCAGCATCCGGGCGGGACTAGCGGTGCCCTGGAGCACCGGGGAGCTGTTTTTT
CASIRAGLAVPWSTGELFF
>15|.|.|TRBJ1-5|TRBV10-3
TGTGCCATCAGTGAGTCCGGGGCAGGGAATCAGCCCCAGCATTTT
CAISESGAGNQPQHF
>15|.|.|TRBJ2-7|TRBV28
TGTGCCAGCCCGGGCCCGGGGGCCAGCGCCTACGAGCAGTACTTC
CASPGPGASAYEQYF
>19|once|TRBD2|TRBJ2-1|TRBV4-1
TGCGCCAGCAGCCAAGTTCCTACTAGCGGGGGGGGAATGATCAATGAGCAGTTCTTC
CASSQVPTSGGGMINEQFF
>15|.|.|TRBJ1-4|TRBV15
TGTGCCACCAGCACCGAGTCCAGGTTGGGAGAAAAACTGTTTTTT
CATSTESRLGEKLFF
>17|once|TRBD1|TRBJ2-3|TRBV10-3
TGTGCCATCAGTCCGCGACCGGGACAGGGAGTCACAGATACGCAGTATTTT
CAISPRPGQGVTDTQYF
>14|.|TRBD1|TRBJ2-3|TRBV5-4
TGTGCCAGCAGTCGGGACAGGGCGAGAGATACGCAGTATTTT
CASSRDRARDTQYF
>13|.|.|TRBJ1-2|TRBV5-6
TGTGCCAGCGAGCTATCACAGGACTATGGCTACACCTTC
CASELSQDYGYTF
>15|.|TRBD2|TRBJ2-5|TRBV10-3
TGTGCCATCAGTGCGAGCGGGGGCTCCCAAGAGACCCAGTACTTC
CAISASGGSQETQYF
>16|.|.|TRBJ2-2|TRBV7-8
TGTGCCAGCACCTTAATCCGGGACACCAACACCGGGGAGCTGTTTTTT
CASTLIRDTNTGELFF
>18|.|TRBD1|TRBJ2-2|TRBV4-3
TGCGCCAGCAGCCGTGGCCCCGGGACAGGGGGCGTAGCCGGGGAGCTGTTTTTT
CASSRGPGTGGVAGELFF
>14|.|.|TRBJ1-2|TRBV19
TGTGCCAGTAGTATCGGACAGCTTAACTATGGCTACACCTTC
CASSIGQLNYGYTF
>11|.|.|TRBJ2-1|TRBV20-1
TGCAGTGCTAGACCGGACAATGAGCAGTTCTTC
CSARPDNEQFF
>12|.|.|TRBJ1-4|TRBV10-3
TGTGCCATCGGTGGTTCTAATGAAAAACTGTTTTTT
CAIGGSNEKLFF
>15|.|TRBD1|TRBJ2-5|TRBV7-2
TGTGCCAGCAGCTTACCTAGGACAGGGGGAGAGACCCAGTACTTC
CASSLPRTGGETQYF
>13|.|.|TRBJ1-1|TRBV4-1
TGCGCCAGCAGCCAAAGGGCTTGGGATGAAGCTTTCTTT
CASSQRAWDEAFF
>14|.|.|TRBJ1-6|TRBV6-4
TGTGCCAGCAGTAATAACGGATTTAATTCACCCCTCCACTTT
CASSNNGFNSPLHF
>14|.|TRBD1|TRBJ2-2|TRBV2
TGTGCCAGCAGCGGGACAGAAGGAACCGGGGAGCTGTTTTTT
CASSGTEGTGELFF
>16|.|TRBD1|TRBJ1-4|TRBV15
TGTGCCACCAGCTTTCGTAAGGGGGCTGTGGGCGAAAAACTGTTTTTT
CATSFRKGAVGEKLFF
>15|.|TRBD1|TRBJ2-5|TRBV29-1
TGCAGCGTTGGGCGGTCAGGGGGTGGACAAGAGACCCAGTACTTC
CSVGRSGGGQETQYF
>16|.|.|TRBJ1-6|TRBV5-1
TGCGCCAGCAGCTTAAATTCCCAGGGAGTAGATTCACCCCTCCACTTT
CASSLNSQGVDSPLHF
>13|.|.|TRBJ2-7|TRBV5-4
TGTGCCAGCAGCTTGGAGGCTACCTACGAGCAGTACTTC
CASSLEATYEQYF
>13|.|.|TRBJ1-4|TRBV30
TGTGCCTGGAGTGAGCAGGGGAGTGAAAAACTGTTTTTT
CAWSEQGSEKLFF
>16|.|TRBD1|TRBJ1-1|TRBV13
TGTGCCAGCAGCGGATGGGACAGGGGGGGGAACACTGAAGCTTTCTTT
CASSGWDRGGNTEAFF
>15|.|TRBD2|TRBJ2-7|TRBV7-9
TGTGCCAGCAGCTCGGGACTAGCGGGAGTCCACGAGCAGTACTTC
CASSSGLAGVHEQYF
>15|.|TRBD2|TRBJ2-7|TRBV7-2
TGTGCCAGCAGCCCGGGACTAGCGGGAACCTACGAGCAGTACTTC
CASSPGLAGTYEQYF
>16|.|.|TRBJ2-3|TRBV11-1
TGTGCCAGCAGCACGCGGCTAGCTAGCTCCGCAGATACGCAGTATTTT
CASSTRLASSADTQYF